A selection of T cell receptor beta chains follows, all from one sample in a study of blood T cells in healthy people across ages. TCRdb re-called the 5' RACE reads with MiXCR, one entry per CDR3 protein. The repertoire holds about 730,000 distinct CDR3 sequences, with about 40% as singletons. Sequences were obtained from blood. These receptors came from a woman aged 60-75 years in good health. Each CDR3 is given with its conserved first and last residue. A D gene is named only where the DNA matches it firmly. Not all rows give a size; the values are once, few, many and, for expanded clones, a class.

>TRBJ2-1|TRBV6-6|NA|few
CASSYLGHNEQFF
TGTGCCAGCAGTTACTTGGGGCACAATGAGCAGTTCTTC
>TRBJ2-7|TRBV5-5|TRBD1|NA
CASSLTGGNYNEQYF
TGTGCCAGCAGCTTAACAGGGGGGAACTACAATGAGCAGTACTTC
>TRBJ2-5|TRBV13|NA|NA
CASSLRVKTQYF
TGTGCCAGCAGTCTAAGGGTGAAGACCCAGTACTTC
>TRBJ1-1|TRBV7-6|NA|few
CASSSLTENTEAFF
TGTGCCAGCAGCTCTTTGACTGAGAACACTGAAGCTTTCTTT
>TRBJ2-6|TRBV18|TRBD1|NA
CASSRQGAGANVLTF
TGTGCCAGCTCTCGCCAGGGGGCTGGGGCCAACGTCCTGACTTTC
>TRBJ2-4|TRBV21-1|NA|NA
CASCSGHRPKNIQYF
TGTGCCAGCTGTAGCGGGCATAGACCCAAAAACATTCAGTACTTC
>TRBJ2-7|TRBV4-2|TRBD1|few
CASSQGTGTGGYEQYF
TGTGCCAGCAGCCAAGGCACCGGGACAGGGGGCTACGAGCAGTACTTC
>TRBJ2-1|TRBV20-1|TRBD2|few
CSALIIGGLAGGPLDELFF
TGCAGTGCCCTGATCATAGGGGGACTAGCGGGAGGGCCTTTGGATGAGCTGTTCTTC
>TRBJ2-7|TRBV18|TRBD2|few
CASSPRAGAILNYEQYF
TGTGCCAGCTCACCACGGGCGGGAGCCATCCTAAACTACGAGCAGTACTTC
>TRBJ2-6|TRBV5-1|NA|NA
CASSPDQTGANVLTF
TGCGCCAGCAGCCCAGACCAGACTGGGGCCAACGTCCTGACTTTC
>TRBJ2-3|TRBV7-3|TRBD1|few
CASNRDRGSDTQYF
TGTGCCAGCAACCGGGACAGGGGATCGGATACGCAGTATTTT
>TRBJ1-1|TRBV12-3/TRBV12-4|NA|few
CASSLSGGWNTEAFF
TGTGCCAGCAGTTTAAGTGGGGGATGGAACACTGAAGCTTTCTTT
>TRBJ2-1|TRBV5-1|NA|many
CASSLELYNEQFF
TGCGCCAGCAGCTTGGAGCTGTACAATGAGCAGTTCTTC
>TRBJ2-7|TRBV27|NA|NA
CASRIRHGSYEQYF
TGTGCCAGCAGAATCAGACATGGCTCCTACGAGCAGTACTTC
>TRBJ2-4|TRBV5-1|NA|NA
CASSHIGGGDIQYF
TGCGCCAGCAGCCACATAGGGGGAGGCGACATTCAGTACTTC
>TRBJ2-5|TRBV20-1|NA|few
CSARDDRDQETQYF
TGCAGTGCTAGAGACGACAGAGACCAAGAGACCCAGTACTTC
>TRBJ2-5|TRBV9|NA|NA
CASSADPGLLRQETQYF
TGTGCCAGCAGCGCGGACCCCGGGCTATTACGACAAGAGACCCAGTACTTC
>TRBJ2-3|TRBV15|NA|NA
CATGASTDTQYF
TGTGCCACCGGAGCTAGCACAGATACGCAGTATTTT
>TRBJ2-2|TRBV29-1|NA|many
CSVGRGSGELFF
TGCAGCGTTGGTCGGGGGTCCGGGGAGCTGTTTTTT
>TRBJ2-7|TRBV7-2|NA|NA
CASSPTVAGEQYF
TGTGCCAGCAGCCCAACAGTGGCGGGGGAGCAGTACTTC
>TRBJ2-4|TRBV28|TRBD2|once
CASSLFLAGGSGKDF
TGTGCCAGCAGTTTATTCCTAGCGGGAGGGTCGGGTAAAGACTTC
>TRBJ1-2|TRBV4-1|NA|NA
CASSHRSEGYTF
TGCGCCAGCAGCCACCGTAGTGAGGGCTACACCTTC
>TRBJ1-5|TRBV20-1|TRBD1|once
CSASPRDRGYSNQPQHF
TGCAGTGCTAGCCCCAGGGACAGAGGATATAGCAATCAGCCCCAGCATTTT
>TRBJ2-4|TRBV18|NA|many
CASSPSPGDLAKNIQYF
TGTGCCAGCTCACCAAGCCCGGGGGATCTAGCCAAAAACATTCAGTACTTC
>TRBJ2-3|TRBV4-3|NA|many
CASSQDGRYTQYF
TGCGCCAGCAGCCAAGATGGGCGGTATACGCAGTATTTT
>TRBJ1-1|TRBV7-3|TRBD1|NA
CASSLGTEREAFF
TGTGCCAGCAGCCTGGGGACAGAACGTGAAGCTTTCTTT
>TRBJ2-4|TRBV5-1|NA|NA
CASSFLQGDLAKNIQYF
TGCGCCAGCAGCTTCTTACAGGGCGACCTAGCCAAAAACATTCAGTACTTC
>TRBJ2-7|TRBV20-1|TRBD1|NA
CSARGTGKTYEQYF
TGCAGTGCTAGAGGGACAGGTAAAACCTACGAGCAGTACTTC
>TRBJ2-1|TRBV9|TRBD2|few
CASSEREREYNNEQFF
TGTGCCAGCAGCGAGAGAGAGCGGGAGTACAACAATGAGCAGTTCTTC
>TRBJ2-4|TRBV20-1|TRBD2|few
CSALIRVTSGRGPYF
TGCAGTGCTCTGATACGAGTGACTAGCGGGAGGGGTCCGTACTTC
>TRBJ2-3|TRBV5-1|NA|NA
CASSLVGSGSTGTQYF
TGCGCCAGCAGCTTGGTGGGTAGCGGATCCACAGGTACGCAGTATTTT
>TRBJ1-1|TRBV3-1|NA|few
CASSHPENTEAFF
TGTGCCAGCAGCCATCCCGAGAACACTGAAGCTTTCTTT
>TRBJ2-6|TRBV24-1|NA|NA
CATSERNSGANVLTF
TGTGCCACCAGTGAAAGGAACTCCGGGGCCAACGTCCTGACTTTC
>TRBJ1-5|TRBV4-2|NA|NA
CASSQVSGDNQPQHF
TGTGCCAGCAGCCAAGTTTCAGGGGATAATCAGCCCCAGCATTTT
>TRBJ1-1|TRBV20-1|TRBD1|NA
CSARRTGRTTEAFF
TGCAGTGCTAGGAGGACAGGACGAACCACTGAAGCTTTCTTT
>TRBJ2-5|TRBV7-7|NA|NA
CASSLESGQETQYF
TGTGCCAGCAGCTTAGAAAGCGGACAAGAGACCCAGTACTTC
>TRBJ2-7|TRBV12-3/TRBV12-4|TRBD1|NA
CASSPAHGQVYEQYF
TGTGCCAGCAGTCCAGCACACGGACAGGTCTACGAGCAGTACTTC
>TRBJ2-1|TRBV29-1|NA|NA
CSVGRLNNEQFF
TGCAGCGTTGGTCGTCTTAACAATGAGCAGTTCTTC
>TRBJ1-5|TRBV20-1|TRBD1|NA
CSASRQGNQPQHF
TGCAGTGCTAGTCGACAGGGGAACCAGCCCCAGCATTTT
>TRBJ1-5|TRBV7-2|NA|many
CASSLVGQRYQPQHF
TGTGCCAGCAGCTTAGTGGGCCAACGTTATCAGCCCCAGCATTTT
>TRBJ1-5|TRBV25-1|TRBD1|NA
CASSEGQGGNQPQHF
TGTGCCAGCAGCGAGGGACAGGGCGGCAATCAGCCCCAGCATTTT
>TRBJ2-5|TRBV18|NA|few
CASSDGAFGTQYF
TGTGCCAGCTCAGACGGGGCGTTTGGGACCCAGTACTTC
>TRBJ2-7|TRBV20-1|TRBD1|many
CSASPGQVTYEQYF
TGCAGTGCTAGCCCGGGACAGGTCACTTACGAGCAGTACTTC
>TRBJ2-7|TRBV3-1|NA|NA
CASRGDGSSYEQYF
TGTGCCAGCAGGGGGGACGGAAGCTCCTACGAGCAGTACTTC
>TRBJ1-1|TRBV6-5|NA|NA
CASSVTGGNTEAFF
TGTGCCAGCAGTGTGACTGGGGGGAACACTGAAGCTTTCTTT
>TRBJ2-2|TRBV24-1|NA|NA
CATSTRDAFTGELFF
TGTGCCACCAGTACCCGGGACGCCTTCACCGGGGAGCTGTTTTTT